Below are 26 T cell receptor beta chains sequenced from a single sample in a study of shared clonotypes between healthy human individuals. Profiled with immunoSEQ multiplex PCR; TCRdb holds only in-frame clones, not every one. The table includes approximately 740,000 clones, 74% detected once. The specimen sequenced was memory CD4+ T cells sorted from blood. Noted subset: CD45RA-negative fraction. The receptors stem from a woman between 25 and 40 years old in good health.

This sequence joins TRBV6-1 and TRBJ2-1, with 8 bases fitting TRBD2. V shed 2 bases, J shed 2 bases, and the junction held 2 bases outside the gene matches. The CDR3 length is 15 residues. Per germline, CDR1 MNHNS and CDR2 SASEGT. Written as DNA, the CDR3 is TGTGCCAGCAGTGAACTGCGGGAGGCCTACAATGAGCAGTTCTTC. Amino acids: CASSELREAYNEQFF.

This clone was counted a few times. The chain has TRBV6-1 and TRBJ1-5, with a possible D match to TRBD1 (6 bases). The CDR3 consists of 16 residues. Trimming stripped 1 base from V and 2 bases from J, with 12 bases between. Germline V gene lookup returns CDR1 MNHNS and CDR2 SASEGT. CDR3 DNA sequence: TGTGCCAGCAGTGAAGGCAGGGGAAGAGGCAATCAGCCCCAGCATTTT. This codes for CASSEGRGRGNQPQHF.

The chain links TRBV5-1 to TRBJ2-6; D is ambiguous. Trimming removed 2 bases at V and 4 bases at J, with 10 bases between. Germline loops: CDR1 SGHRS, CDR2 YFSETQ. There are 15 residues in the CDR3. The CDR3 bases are TGCGCCAGCAGCTTACCGAATTACGGGGCCAACGTCCTGACTTTC. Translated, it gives CASSLPNYGANVLTF.

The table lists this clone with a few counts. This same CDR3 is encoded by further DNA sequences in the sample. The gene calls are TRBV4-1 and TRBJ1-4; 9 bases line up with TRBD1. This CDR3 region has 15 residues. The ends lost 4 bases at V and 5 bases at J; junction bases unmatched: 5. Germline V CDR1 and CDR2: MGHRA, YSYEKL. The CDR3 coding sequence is TGCGCCAGCAGCCTTCACGGGACAGGGAATGAAAAACTGTTTTTT. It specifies CASSLHGTGNEKLFF.

CDR3: CSVVLGGGYEQYF. CDR3 in DNA: TGCAGCGTTGTTTTGGGAGGAGGATACGAGCAGTACTTC. The chain carries TRBV29-1 and TRBJ2-7, with a possible D match to TRBD2 (6 bases). The CDR3 loop spans 13 amino acids. The ends were cut back, 4 bases at V and 4 bases at J, with 14 bases in the middle. Germline-derived CDR1 and CDR2 are SQVTM and ANQGSEA.

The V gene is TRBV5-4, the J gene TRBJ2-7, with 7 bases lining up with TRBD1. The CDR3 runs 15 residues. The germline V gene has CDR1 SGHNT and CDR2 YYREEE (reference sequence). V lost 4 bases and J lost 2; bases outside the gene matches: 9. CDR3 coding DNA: TGTGCCAGCAGCCCGGACTCCGGGACAGCCTACGAGCAGTACTTC. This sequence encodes CASSPDSGTAYEQYF.

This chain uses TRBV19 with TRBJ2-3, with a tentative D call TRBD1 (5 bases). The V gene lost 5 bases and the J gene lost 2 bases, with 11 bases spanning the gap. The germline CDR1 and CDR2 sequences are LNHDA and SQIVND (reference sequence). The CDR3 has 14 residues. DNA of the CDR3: TGTGCCAGTAGTGTCCTGGGGCTCACAGATACGCAGTATTTT. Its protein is CASSVLGLTDTQYF.

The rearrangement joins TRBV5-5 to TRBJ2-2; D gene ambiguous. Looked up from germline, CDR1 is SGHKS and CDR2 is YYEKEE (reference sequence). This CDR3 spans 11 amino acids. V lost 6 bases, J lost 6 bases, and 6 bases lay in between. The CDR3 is CASTQSGELFF. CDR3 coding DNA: TGTGCCAGCACGCAGTCCGGGGAGCTGTTTTTT.

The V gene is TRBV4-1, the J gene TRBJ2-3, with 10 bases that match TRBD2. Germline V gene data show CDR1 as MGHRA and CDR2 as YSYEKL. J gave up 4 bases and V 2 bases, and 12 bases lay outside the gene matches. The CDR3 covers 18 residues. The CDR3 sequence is CASSQQEGKLAGSDTQYF. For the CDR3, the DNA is TGCGCCAGCAGCCAACAAGAAGGGAAACTAGCGGGATCAGATACGCAGTATTTT.

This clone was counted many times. The DNA for the CDR3 is TGCGCCAGCAGCCAAGCACCGGGCCTGCCAAACACCCAGTACTTC. Its translation is CASSQAPGLPNTQYF. The chain has TRBV4-1 and TRBJ2-5; D unresolved. Germline assignment: CDR1 MGHRA and CDR2 YSYEKL. CDR3 length: 15 amino acids. V gave up 1 base and J gave up 8 bases, with 17 bases separating them.

Here the CDR3 DNA reads TGTGCCAGCGAGACTAGCGGCCTCTACGAGCAGTACTTC. It encodes CASETSGLYEQYF. The J gene is TRBJ2-7, the V gene TRBV28, with 9 bases matching TRBD2. The CDR3 totals 13 residues. The V segment lost 8 bases and the J segment 3 bases; nucleotides outside the gene matches: 5. CDR1 is MDHEN and CDR2 is SYDVKM in the germline V gene.

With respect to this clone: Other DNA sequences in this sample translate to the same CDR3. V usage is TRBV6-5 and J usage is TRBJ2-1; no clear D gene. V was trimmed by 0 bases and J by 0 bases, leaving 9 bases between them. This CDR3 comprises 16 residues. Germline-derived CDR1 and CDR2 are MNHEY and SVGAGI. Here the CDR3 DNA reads TGTGCCAGCAGTTACTCCTGGGCCGGCTCCTACAATGAGCAGTTCTTC. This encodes CASSYSWAGSYNEQFF.

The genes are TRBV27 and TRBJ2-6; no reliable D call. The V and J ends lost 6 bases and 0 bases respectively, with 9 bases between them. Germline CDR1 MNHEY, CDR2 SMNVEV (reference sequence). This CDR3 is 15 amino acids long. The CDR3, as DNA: TGTGCCAGCAGAAGACCGAGCTCTGGGGCCAACGTCCTGACTTTC. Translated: CASRRPSSGANVLTF.

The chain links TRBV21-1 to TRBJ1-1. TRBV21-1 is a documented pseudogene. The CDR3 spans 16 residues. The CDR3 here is CASSKFLEGMNTEAFF. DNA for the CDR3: TGTGCCAGCAGCAAATTCCTCGAGGGGATGAACACTGAAGCTTTCTTT.

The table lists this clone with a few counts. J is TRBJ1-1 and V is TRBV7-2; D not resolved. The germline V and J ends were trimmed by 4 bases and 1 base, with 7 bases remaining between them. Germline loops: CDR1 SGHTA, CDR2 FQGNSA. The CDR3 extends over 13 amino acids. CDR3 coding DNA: TGTGCCAGCAGCTCCCATCCGAACACTGAAGCTTTCTTT. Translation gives CASSSHPNTEAFF.

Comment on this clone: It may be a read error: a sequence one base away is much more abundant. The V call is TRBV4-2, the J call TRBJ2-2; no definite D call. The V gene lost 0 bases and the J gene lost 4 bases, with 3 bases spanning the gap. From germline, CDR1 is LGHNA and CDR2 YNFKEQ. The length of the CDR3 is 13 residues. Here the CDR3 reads CASSQDFTGELFF. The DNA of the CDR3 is TGTGCCAGCAGCCAAGATTTCACCGGGGAGCTGTTTTTT.

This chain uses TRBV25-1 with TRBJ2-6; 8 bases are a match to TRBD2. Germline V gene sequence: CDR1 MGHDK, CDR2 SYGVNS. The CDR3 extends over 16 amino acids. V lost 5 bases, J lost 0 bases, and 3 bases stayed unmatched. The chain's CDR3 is CASSSGTSSGANVLTF. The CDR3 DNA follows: TGTGCCAGCAGTAGCGGGACTAGCTCTGGGGCCAACGTCCTGACTTTC.

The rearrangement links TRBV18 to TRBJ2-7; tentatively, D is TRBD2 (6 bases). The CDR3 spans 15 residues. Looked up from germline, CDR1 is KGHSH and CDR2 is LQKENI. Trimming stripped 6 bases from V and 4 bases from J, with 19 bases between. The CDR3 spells CASSPPLTSRYEQYF. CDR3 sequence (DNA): TGTGCCAGCTCCCCCCCCCTTACTAGCAGATACGAGCAGTACTTC.

The CDR3 protein is CASSSEGETQYF. In DNA, the CDR3 is TGTGCCAGCAGCTCGGAGGGAGAGACCCAGTACTTC. The chain couples TRBV11-2 to TRBJ2-5, with D tentatively TRBD2 (6 bases). V dropped 4 bases and J dropped 4 bases, with 7 bases sitting between them. Per germline, CDR1 SGHAT and CDR2 FQNNGV. The CDR3 spans 12 residues.

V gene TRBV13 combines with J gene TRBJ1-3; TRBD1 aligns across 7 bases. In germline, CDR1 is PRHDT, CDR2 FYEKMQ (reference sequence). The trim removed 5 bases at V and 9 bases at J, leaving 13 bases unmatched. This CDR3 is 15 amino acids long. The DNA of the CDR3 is TGTGCCAGCAGCCAGCGAGGAGGGGGCGATAGCACCATATATTTT. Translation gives CASSQRGGGDSTIYF.

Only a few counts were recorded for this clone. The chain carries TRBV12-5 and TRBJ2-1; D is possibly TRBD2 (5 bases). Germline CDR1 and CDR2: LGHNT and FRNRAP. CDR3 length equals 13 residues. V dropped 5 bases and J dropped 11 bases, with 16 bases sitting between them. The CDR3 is CASGVNNRDQQFF. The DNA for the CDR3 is TGTGCTAGTGGTGTGAATAACCGGGATCAGCAGTTCTTC.

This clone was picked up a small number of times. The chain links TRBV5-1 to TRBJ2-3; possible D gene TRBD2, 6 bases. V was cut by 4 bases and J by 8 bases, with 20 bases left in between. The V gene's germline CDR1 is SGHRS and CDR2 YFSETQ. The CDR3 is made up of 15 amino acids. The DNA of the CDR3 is TGCGCCAGCAGCCTCCCGACTAGTCAGATGGGTACGCAGTATTTT. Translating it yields CASSLPTSQMGTQYF.

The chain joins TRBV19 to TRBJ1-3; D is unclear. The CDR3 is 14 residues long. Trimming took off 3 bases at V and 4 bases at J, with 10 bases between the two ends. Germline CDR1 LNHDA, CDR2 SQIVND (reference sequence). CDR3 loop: CASSIVAAGNTIYF. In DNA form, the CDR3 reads TGTGCCAGTAGTATCGTGGCCGCCGGAAACACCATATATTTT.

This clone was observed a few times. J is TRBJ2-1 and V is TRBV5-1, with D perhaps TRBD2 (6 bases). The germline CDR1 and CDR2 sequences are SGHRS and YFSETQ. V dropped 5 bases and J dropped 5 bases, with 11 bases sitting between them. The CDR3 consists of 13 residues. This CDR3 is CASSAGGDNEQFF. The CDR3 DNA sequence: TGCGCCAGCAGTGCCGGGGGTGACAATGAGCAGTTCTTC.

The CDR3 here is CASTLTGGIYNEQFF. Here the CDR3 DNA reads TGTGCCAGCACCCTCACTGGGGGGATCTACAATGAGCAGTTCTTC. This sequence joins TRBV27 and TRBJ2-1, with TRBD2 as a possible D gene (6 bases). In germline, CDR1 is MNHEY, CDR2 SMNVEV (reference sequence). V lost 7 bases and J lost 3, with 16 bases in between. This CDR3 spans 15 amino acids.

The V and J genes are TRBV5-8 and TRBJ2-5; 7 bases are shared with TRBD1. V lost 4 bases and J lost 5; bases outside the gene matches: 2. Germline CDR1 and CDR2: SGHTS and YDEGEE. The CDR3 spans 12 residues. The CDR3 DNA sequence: TGTGCCAGCAGCCCGGACAGGGAGACCCAGTACTTC. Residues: CASSPDRETQYF.